The 32 T cell receptor beta chains given below trace back to one sample, sequenced in a study of T cell repertoires in cytomegalovirus infection. No antigen is known for these receptors. TCRdb redid the calling of the reads with MiXCR, one entry per CDR3 protein. Here the sample spans about 700,000 distinct CDR3 sequences, around a third being singletons. The starting material was cultured PBMCs, obtained from culture after CMV antigen stimulation. The receptors were sampled from a human donor in good health (CMV status not recorded). Some clones in this sample may be carry-over from other donors' samples.

J is TRBJ1-1 and V is TRBV15; D unclear. Trimming took 5 bases from V and 3 from J, leaving 16 bases between them. From germline, CDR1 is LNHNV and CDR2 YYDKDF (reference sequence). The CDR3 extends over 15 amino acids. CDR3 nucleotide sequence: TGTGCCACCAGCGACCGCTTAAACAGCCACACTGAAGCTTTCTTT. Translated, it gives CATSDRLNSHTEAFF.

This clonotype was counted only a few times. DNA for the CDR3: TGTGCCAGCAGCTTAGACCCGGACAGGGTAGAGACCCAGTACTTC. Amino acid sequence: CASSLDPDRVETQYF. The rearrangement links TRBV7-6 to TRBJ2-5, with 8 bases that match TRBD1. Germline CDR1 reads SGHVS; CDR2 reads FNYEAQ. The CDR3 runs to 15 residues. Trimming at V came to 1 base and at J to 4 bases, leaving 5 bases not matched to a gene.

This clonotype came up a few times. The rearrangement links TRBV27 to TRBJ2-7; D not certain. The CDR3 is made up of 15 amino acids. Between the trimmed V and J ends, which lost 4 bases and 0 bases, there was a span of 13 bases. In germline, CDR1 is MNHEY, CDR2 SMNVEV (reference sequence). The CDR3 loop reads CASSSQGTGSYEQYF. CDR3 in DNA: TGTGCCAGCAGTTCTCAAGGAACCGGCTCCTACGAGCAGTACTTC.

At least ten counts were recorded for this clonotype. This sequence joins TRBV7-2 and TRBJ2-7, with no clear D. The germline V gene has CDR1 SGHTA and CDR2 FQGNSA. Between the trimmed V and J ends, which lost 2 bases and 3 bases, there was a span of 11 bases. This CDR3 has 14 amino acids. The CDR3 bases are TGTGCCAGCAGCTTAAAGGTCTCATTCTACGAGCAGTACTTC. Its protein is CASSLKVSFYEQYF.

The CDR3 bases are TGTGCCAGCAGCTTCAGCGGGAGTTCGTCCGGGGAGCTGTTTTTT. Residues: CASSFSGSSSGELFF. The chain has TRBV7-2 and TRBJ2-2; 8 bases agree with TRBD2. Germline V lookup: CDR1 SGHTA, CDR2 FQGNSA. The J segment lost 6 bases and the V segment lost 3 bases, leaving 6 bases of the junction unmatched. The CDR3 runs 15 residues.

Many counts were recorded for this clonotype. The gene calls are TRBV7-2 and TRBJ1-1; weak D call: TRBD1 (5 bases). Germline V gene sequence: CDR1 SGHTA, CDR2 FQGNSA. CDR3 length: 15 residues. V was trimmed by 1 base and J by 0 bases, leaving 9 bases between them. The CDR3 loop reads CASSLVGALNTEAFF. The CDR3 nucleotides read TGTGCCAGCAGCTTAGTAGGGGCCTTGAACACTGAAGCTTTCTTT.

The V call is TRBV11-2, the J call TRBJ2-7, with D perhaps given as TRBD1 or TRBD2 (5 bases each). Germline CDR1 reads SGHAT; CDR2 reads FQNNGV. This CDR3 comprises 16 residues. V was shortened by 5 bases and J by 0 bases, with 17 bases between the two germline ends. Here the CDR3 reads CASSQQLGASSYEQYF. The CDR3 DNA reads as TGTGCCAGCAGCCAACAACTCGGGGCTTCCTCCTACGAGCAGTACTTC.

The V call is TRBV28, the J call TRBJ2-3; 9 positions match TRBD1. This CDR3 has 15 amino acids. V lost 5 bases and J lost 0; bases outside the gene matches: 3. Germline CDR1 is MDHEN and CDR2 is SYDVKM. In DNA, the CDR3 is TGTGCCAGCAGTCACGGGACAGGGAGCACAGATACGCAGTATTTT. Translation: CASSHGTGSTDTQYF.

V gene TRBV6-6 combines with J gene TRBJ2-5, with 8 bases that match TRBD2. Germline CDR1 is MNHNY and CDR2 is SVGAGI (reference sequence). J was trimmed by 4 bases and V by 4 bases; bases with no gene match: 8. This CDR3 contains 15 residues. CDR3 in amino acids: CASSWARTSRETQYF. The CDR3 nucleotides read TGTGCCAGCAGTTGGGCCCGGACTAGCCGAGAGACCCAGTACTTC.

This sequence joins TRBV6-5 and TRBJ1-1; TRBD1 aligns across 12 bases. The CDR3 is made up of 17 amino acids. Germline loops: CDR1 MNHEY, CDR2 SVGAGI. Trimming took 0 bases from V and 2 from J; bases not matched to a gene: 4. This chain's CDR3 is CASSYSGTGGYNTEAFF. In DNA form, the CDR3 reads TGTGCCAGCAGTTACTCTGGGACAGGGGGCTACAACACTGAAGCTTTCTTT.

The chain combines TRBV6-1 with TRBJ1-1; D is unclear. The CDR3 spans 14 residues. Trimming stripped 7 bases from V and 6 bases from J, with 18 bases between. CDR1 is MNHNS and CDR2 is SASEGT in the germline V gene. The DNA for the CDR3 is TGTGCCAGCAAGTTCCATGGGCCCGTGGCTGAAGCTTTCTTT. Translation: CASKFHGPVAEAFF.

This rearrangement joins TRBV5-1 to TRBJ2-7; TRBD1 agrees at 9 bases. This CDR3 spans 17 amino acids. Unmatched junction bases numbered 18, after V lost 7 bases and J lost 4 bases. Germline assignment: CDR1 SGHRS and CDR2 YFSETQ. The CDR3 DNA is TGCGCCAGCCGACCCGTGGCGGGGACAGGGTATTTGTACGAGCAGTACTTC. It codes for CASRPVAGTGYLYEQYF. Supplemented by reference TRBV5-1 and TRBJ2-7, the full variable domain reads KAGVTQTPRYLIKTRGQQVTLSCSPISGHRSVSWYQQTPGQGLQFLFEYFSETQRNKGNFPGRFSGRQFSNSRSEMNVSTLELGDSALYLCASRPVAGTGYLYEQYFGPGTRLTVT.

This chain connects TRBV9 to TRBJ2-3; 8 bases are a match to TRBD1. With V trimmed by 7 bases and J by 2 bases, 15 bases remained unmatched. The CDR3 runs to 17 residues. From germline, CDR1 is SGDLS and CDR2 YYNGEE. The CDR3 is CASSPLGQASYTDTQYF. DNA for the CDR3: TGTGCCAGCTCCCCGCTGGGACAGGCCTCCTACACAGATACGCAGTATTTT.

The chain employs TRBV29-1 and TRBJ1-2, with D tentatively TRBD1 (6 bases). V lost 7 bases and J 8 bases, leaving 17 bases between the germline ends. Germline values: CDR1 SQVTM, CDR2 ANQGSEA. This CDR3 spans 12 amino acids. CDR3 loop: CSADQGRGGYTF. CDR3 DNA: TGCAGCGCCGATCAGGGGAGGGGAGGCTACACCTTC.

This clonotype was seen a handful of times. The chain combines TRBV6-8 with TRBJ2-7; a possible D gene is TRBD2 (6 bases). The CDR3 is 15 amino acids. Germline V gene data show CDR1 as MNHGY and CDR2 as SAAAGT. Trimming stripped 2 bases from V and 4 bases from J, with 15 bases between. Here the CDR3 reads CASSYKGRGAYEQYF. The CDR3, as DNA: TGTGCCAGCAGTTACAAGGGGCGCGGGGCTTACGAGCAGTACTTC.

The V call is TRBV7-8, the J call TRBJ2-4; tentative D call: TRBD2 (5 bases). Trimming took 1 base from V and 7 from J, leaving 11 bases between them. In germline, CDR1 is SGHVS, CDR2 FQNEAQ. The CDR3 spans 14 residues. The CDR3 region is CASSLEASPNIQYF. The CDR3 DNA sequence: TGTGCCAGCAGCTTAGAGGCTAGCCCGAACATTCAGTACTTC.

V is TRBV27 and J is TRBJ2-5; 13 bases are a match to TRBD2. The CDR3 totals 15 residues. The germline CDR1 and CDR2 sequences are MNHEY and SMNVEV (reference sequence). V was clipped by 9 bases and J by 5 bases; unmatched bases: 9. This CDR3 reads CASRTSGRWGETQYF. CDR3 sequence (DNA): TGTGCCAGTAGGACTAGCGGGAGATGGGGGGAGACCCAGTACTTC.

This clonotype has at least ten counts. V gene TRBV7-6 combines with J gene TRBJ2-1; D could derive from TRBD1 or TRBD2 (5 bases each). CDR3 size: 17 residues. CDR1 SGHVS and CDR2 FNYEAQ come from the germline V gene. V was cut by 5 bases and J by 7 bases, with 24 bases left in between. The CDR3 nucleotides read TGTGCCAGCAGCCGGGGCACCGAGGCCCTACTGCGGAATGAGCAGTTCTTC. Its translation: CASSRGTEALLRNEQFF.

The chain is built from TRBV6-5 and TRBJ1-4; D not resolved. This CDR3 comprises 13 residues. Trimming pared 8 bases from V and 3 bases from J, leaving 10 bases between. Germline V gives CDR1 MNHEY, CDR2 SVGAGI. The CDR3 sequence: CASGGSANEKLFF. DNA for the CDR3: TGTGCCAGCGGAGGCTCGGCTAATGAAAAACTGTTTTTT.

This sequence joins TRBV12-3 or TRBV12-4 and TRBJ1-5; D gene uncertain. This CDR3 comprises 12 residues. Trimming shortened V by 3 bases and J by 7 bases, and 7 bases separated the two germline ends. CDR3 DNA sequence: TGTGCCAGCAGTTTTACCCCCCAGCCCCAGCATTTT. Protein sequence: CASSFTPQPQHF.

The chain employs TRBV6-6 and TRBJ1-2, with a weak D call TRBD1 (5 bases). The CDR3 totals 13 residues. Germline V gene sequence: CDR1 MNHNY, CDR2 SVGAGI (reference sequence). The V and J ends lost 6 bases and 8 bases respectively, with 16 bases between them. This chain's CDR3 is CASRQVGMGGYTF. The CDR3 DNA reads TGTGCCAGCAGACAGGTGGGAATGGGCGGCTACACCTTC.

CDR3 nucleotides: TGTGCCAACAAGGACAGGGAGACTTATGGCTACACCTTC. This translates into CANKDRETYGYTF. The genes are TRBV7-2 and TRBJ1-2; 8 positions match TRBD1. The CDR3 length is 13 residues. J gave up 5 bases and V 10 bases, and 9 bases lay outside the gene matches. The germline gives CDR1 SGHTA, CDR2 FQGNSA. The full variable domain, rest sourced from reference TRBV7-2 and TRBJ1-2, is GAGVSQSPSNKVTEKGKDVELRCDPISGHTALYWYRQSLGQGLEFLIYFQGNSAPDKSGLPSDRFSAERTGGSVSTLTIQRTQQEDSAVYLCANKDRETYGYTFGSGTRLTVV.

This clonotype has only a few counts. The chain carries TRBV28 and TRBJ2-5, with TRBD1 identical over 8 bases. This CDR3 region has 15 residues. Germline CDR1 and CDR2: MDHEN and SYDVKM. V trimming: 5 bases; J trimming: 3 bases; junction bases outside the gene matches: 8. The CDR3 spells CASSGSGGLEETQYF. DNA for the CDR3: TGTGCCAGCAGTGGTTCAGGGGGCCTGGAAGAGACCCAGTACTTC.

The chain links TRBV20-1 to TRBJ1-3, with a weak D call TRBD1 (5 bases). The CDR3 runs 14 residues. Germline-derived CDR1 and CDR2 are DFQATT and SNEGSKA (reference sequence). The V gene lost 5 bases and the J gene lost 2 bases, with 13 bases spanning the gap. CDR3 protein: CSAASRGTGNTIYF. CDR3 in DNA: TGCAGTGCTGCCTCGCGGGGGACTGGAAACACCATATATTTT.

This sequence joins TRBV7-2 and TRBJ2-7, with D maybe TRBD1 (6 bases). The CDR3 loop spans 15 amino acids. V was pared by 5 bases and J by 2 bases, with 16 bases between. Germline lookup yields CDR1 SGHTA and CDR2 FQGNSA. CDR3: CASSPRLQGPYEQYF. CDR3 nucleotide sequence: TGTGCCAGCAGCCCGCGCCTACAGGGACCCTACGAGCAGTACTTC.

The chain couples TRBV19 to TRBJ2-1; D gene ambiguous. Germline V gene lookup returns CDR1 LNHDA and CDR2 SQIVND (reference sequence). Between the trimmed V and J ends, which lost 2 bases and 7 bases, there was a span of 9 bases. The CDR3 extends over 13 amino acids. CDR3 residues: CASSIRPTNEQFF. The CDR3 DNA is TGTGCCAGTAGTATACGTCCTACAAATGAGCAGTTCTTC.

The CDR3 DNA sequence: TGTGCCAGCAGCTTACTAAAGGGAGGGACTCAGCCCCAGCATTTT. Translation gives CASSLLKGGTQPQHF. J is TRBJ1-5 and V is TRBV6-6; TRBD1 might be the D (5 bases). There are 15 residues in the CDR3. Per germline, CDR1 MNHNY and CDR2 SVGAGI (reference sequence). Trimming removed 6 bases from V and 6 bases from J, with 18 bases in between.

This sequence joins TRBV20-1 and TRBJ2-5, with D unclear. There are 15 residues in the CDR3. Germline V gene lookup returns CDR1 DFQATT and CDR2 SNEGSKA (reference sequence). Trimming pared 0 bases from V and 5 bases from J, leaving 16 bases between. The CDR3 DNA follows: TGCAGTGCTAGAGAGTGGTCTGCTAGTGGCGAGACCCAGTACTTC. It yields the protein CSAREWSASGETQYF.

In this sample, this clonotype turned up once. This sequence joins TRBV11-2 and TRBJ2-2, with D perhaps matching TRBD1 (6 bases). V was pared by 3 bases and J by 6 bases, with 14 bases between. This CDR3 spans 15 amino acids. CDR1 and CDR2 (germline): SGHAT, FQNNGV. The CDR3 loop reads CASSFVWGRAGELFF. The CDR3 nucleotides are TGTGCCAGCAGCTTCGTCTGGGGGCGCGCCGGGGAGCTGTTTTTT.

This rearrangement joins TRBV7-9 to TRBJ2-3, with a tentative D call TRBD1 (7 bases). The germline V gene has CDR1 SEHNR and CDR2 FQNEAQ (reference sequence). The germline V and J ends were trimmed by 3 bases and 4 bases, with 14 bases remaining between them. The CDR3 runs to 15 residues. CDR3 DNA sequence: TGTGCCAGCAGCTTCTTGACAGGGAGGTCAGATACGCAGTATTTT. Translation: CASSFLTGRSDTQYF.

This clonotype has more than one count but fewer than ten. The chain links TRBV6-6 to TRBJ2-1, with TRBD2 matching over 11 bases. Germline-derived CDR1 and CDR2 are MNHNY and SVGAGI (reference sequence). The junction had 2 bases not matched to a gene; V was cut back by 9 bases and J by 7 bases. The CDR3 is 12 residues long. The CDR3: CASSGGANEQFF. CDR3 sequence (DNA): TGTGCCAGTAGCGGGGGGGCAAATGAGCAGTTCTTC.

This clonotype was counted a few times. This chain uses TRBV6-1 with TRBJ1-5; D possibly corresponds to TRBD1 (5 bases). The germline gives CDR1 MNHNS, CDR2 SASEGT. Trimming pared 7 bases from V and 4 bases from J, leaving 11 bases between. The CDR3 is made up of 13 amino acids. The CDR3 DNA is TGTGCCAGCACCTGGGGACGGAATCAGCCCCAGCATTTT. This encodes CASTWGRNQPQHF.